The 3 T cell receptor beta chains presented below share a single source sample, sequenced in a study of CD8+CD57+ T cells in acquired aplastic anemia. Genomic DNA provided the template from which TCR beta VDJ and CDR3 profiles were obtained. TCRdb re-called the reads with MiXCR, one entry per CDR3 protein. The sample consists of about 240,000 distinct CDR3 sequences, around 46% of them appearing once. CD8+CD57+ cell expansion had been shown by flow cytometry in patients chosen for sequencing. The sequencing input was sorted CD4+, CD8+, or CD8+CD57+ T cells (not recorded which) from PBMCs. These receptors were obtained from a human donor with aplastic anemia.

V and J are TRBV10-3 and TRBJ1-2, with D tentatively TRBD1 (6 bases). In germline, CDR1 is ENHRY, CDR2 SYGVKD. V was trimmed by 2 bases and J by 6 bases, leaving 7 bases between them. The CDR3 has 12 amino acids. The CDR3: CAISEPGDGYTF. The CDR3 nucleotides are TGTGCCATCAGTGAGCCAGGGGATGGCTACACCTTC.

In this sample, this clonotype turned up a few times. A much larger clone is a single base away; this may be a read error. The conserved phenylalanine or tryptophan is not found at the CDR3 terminus, so this likely reflects a read error. The chain employs TRBV7-2 and TRBJ2-1; 10 bases map to TRBD2. The J segment lost 0 bases and the V segment lost 5 bases, leaving 4 bases of the junction unmatched. Germline lookup yields CDR1 SGHTA and CDR2 FQGNSA. There are 16 residues in the CDR3. Written as DNA, the CDR3 is TGTGCCAGCAGCCCAGTAGCGGGGGGCTCCTACAATGAGCAGTTCTCC. This gives the protein CASSPVAGGSYNEQFS.

This clonotype was recorded at least ten times. This sequence joins TRBV9 and TRBJ2-1, with a possible D match to TRBD2 (7 bases). The CDR3 sequence is 12 residues long. Trimming left V 4 bases short and J 13 bases short, with 15 bases between. Germline V lookup: CDR1 SGDLS, CDR2 YYNGEE. In DNA, the CDR3 is TGTGCCAGCAGCTCGACACGCGGGGGCCAGTTCTTC. It specifies CASSSTRGGQFF.